This T cell receptor (beta chain) derives from a study of cytomegalovirus exposure and HLA in healthy donors. This clone showed up just a few times. V lost 4 bases, J lost 0 bases, and 12 bases lay in between. Germline CDR1 SGHVS, CDR2 FQNEAQ. This CDR3 contains 16 residues. With 60 Vbeta and 13 Jbeta primers, the PCR was carried out. The assay was immunoSEQ multiplex PCR, and TCRdb's table has in-frame clones only and misses some. This sample has around 130,000 clones, with around 79% found just once. The J gene is TRBJ1-4, the V gene TRBV7-8; D perhaps matches TRBD1 (6 bases). The sample consisted of PBMCs. The TCR sequence derives from a woman in her thirties or forties in good health and CMV-seropositive. The CDR3, as DNA: TGTGCCAGCAGCTCTCAGGGACATGCAACTAATGAAAAACTGTTTTTT. It encodes CASSSQGHATNEKLFF.